Listed here are 11 T cell receptor beta chains from one sample, sequenced in a study of T cell changes during pregnancy in multiple sclerosis. Repertoires were generated with immunoSEQ multiplex PCR, while TCRdb's copy carries only in-frame clones and drops some. The table includes approximately 99,000 clones, less than 95% detected once. The sample was peripheral blood, taken in the second trimester of pregnancy. The receptors shown here come from a female donor in good health, enrolled as a control in a pregnancy study.

This chain joins TRBV27 and TRBJ1-5; 9 bases line up with TRBD1. Germline-derived CDR1 and CDR2 are MNHEY and SMNVEV (reference sequence). V lost 6 bases, J lost 3 bases, and 9 bases stayed unmatched. The CDR3 is made up of 16 amino acids. The CDR3 reads CASSRTGTGFNQPQHF. For the CDR3, the DNA is TGTGCCAGCAGCCGAACCGGGACAGGGTTCAATCAGCCCCAGCATTTT.

The V gene is TRBV6-6, the J gene TRBJ2-7; 8 bases map to TRBD2. This CDR3 is 16 amino acids long. Germline CDR1 reads MNHNY; CDR2 reads SVGAGI (reference sequence). The V segment lost 4 bases and the J segment 4 bases; nucleotides outside the gene matches: 12. CDR3 DNA: TGTGCCAGCAGTTCCCCGTCGGGGGGGCGCGGGTACGAGCAGTACTTC. It translates to CASSSPSGGRGYEQYF.

The V call is TRBV6-5, the J call TRBJ2-7; 9 positions agree with TRBD2. V shed 3 bases, J shed 0 bases, and the junction held 3 bases outside the gene matches. Looked up from germline, CDR1 is MNHEY and CDR2 is SVGAGI. The CDR3 has 15 residues. DNA for the CDR3: TGTGCCAGCAGTTATAGACTAGCGGACTCCTACGAGCAGTACTTC. Translated: CASSYRLADSYEQYF.

CDR3 sequence: CASSFSIGLHTTNEKLFF. The CDR3 DNA reads as TGTGCCAGCAGCTTTTCAATAGGACTACATACAACTAATGAAAAACTGTTTTTT. The rearrangement uses TRBV7-2 and TRBJ1-4; D gene unclear. CDR1 and CDR2 from the germline V gene are SGHTA and FQGNSA. CDR3 length: 18 residues. V lost 3 bases and J lost 0, with 17 bases in between.

The V gene is TRBV6-6, the J gene TRBJ2-7; 8 nucleotides align to TRBD2. This CDR3 has 15 amino acids. Germline assignment: CDR1 MNHNY and CDR2 SVGAGI (reference sequence). V shed 5 bases, J shed 3 bases, and the junction held 9 bases outside the gene matches. In DNA form, the CDR3 reads TGTGCCAGCAGTCCCCCGGGGGGGGGTGACTACGAGCAGTACTTC. Encoded protein: CASSPPGGGDYEQYF.

The rearrangement links TRBV7-9 to TRBJ2-7; possible D gene TRBD2, 5 bases. Looked up from germline, CDR1 is SEHNR and CDR2 is FQNEAQ (reference sequence). The CDR3 totals 14 residues. Trimming shortened V by 0 bases and J by 2 bases, and 8 bases separated the two germline ends. The CDR3: CASSLALLAYEQYF. Written as DNA, the CDR3 is TGTGCCAGCAGCTTAGCACTACTAGCCTACGAGCAGTACTTC.

This clone was observed a single time. The V gene is TRBV6-5, the J gene TRBJ1-4; D perhaps matches TRBD1 (5 bases). Germline CDR1 is MNHEY and CDR2 is SVGAGI. This CDR3 is 12 amino acids long. Trimming pared 8 bases from V and 7 bases from J, leaving 11 bases between. The CDR3 nucleotides are TGTGCCAGCTCAGGGCTTGGTGAAAAACTGTTTTTT. Amino acids: CASSGLGEKLFF.

This rearrangement joins TRBV5-1 to TRBJ2-7; a possible D gene is TRBD1 (6 bases). Per the germline V gene, CDR1 is SGHRS and CDR2 is YFSETQ. CDR3 size: 14 residues. The V and J ends lost 0 bases and 5 bases respectively, with 12 bases between them. The CDR3 loop is CASSLEGRGDEQYF. The CDR3 DNA reads TGCGCCAGCAGCTTGGAAGGCAGGGGTGACGAGCAGTACTTC.

The rearrangement uses TRBV5-1 and TRBJ2-3, with 14 nucleotides matching TRBD2. With 3 bases clipped from V and 1 base from J, the junction kept 7 bases outside the gene matches. The length of the CDR3 is 18 residues. CDR1 is SGHRS and CDR2 is YFSETQ in the germline V gene. The chain's CDR3 is CASSSTSGRASGTDTQYF. Here the CDR3 DNA reads TGCGCCAGCAGCTCGACTAGCGGGAGGGCCTCGGGCACAGATACGCAGTATTTT. The variable domain in full, with the rest retrieved from reference TRBV5-1 and TRBJ2-3, is KAGVTQTPRYLIKTRGQQVTLSCSPISGHRSVSWYQQTPGQGLQFLFEYFSETQRNKGNFPGRFSGRQFSNSRSEMNVSTLELGDSALYLCASSSTSGRASGTDTQYFGPGTRLTVL.

The chain employs TRBV4-1 and TRBJ2-1; 8 positions agree with TRBD1. After removal of 6 bases from V and 5 bases from J, the junction contained 6 bases not matched to a gene. This CDR3 comprises 14 residues. CDR1 is MGHRA and CDR2 is YSYEKL in the germline V gene. This CDR3 reads CASSRVQGDNEQFF. CDR3 in DNA: TGCGCCAGCAGTCGGGTACAGGGGGACAATGAGCAGTTCTTC.

This clone has just one count. The rearrangement uses TRBV6-6 and TRBJ2-3; no firm D call. This CDR3 comprises 14 residues. Germline CDR1 is MNHNY and CDR2 is SVGAGI (reference sequence). V was clipped by 8 bases and J by 1 base, with 13 bases between them. Here the CDR3 DNA reads TGTGCCAGCGTACCCCCCCCGGGCACAGATACGCAGTATTTT. Translating it yields CASVPPPGTDTQYF.